One and the same sample provided the 6 T cell receptor beta chains below, sequenced in a study of beta chain features in type 1 diabetes. General study findings and limits: Among all four CD4+ subsets, Type 1 diabetes patients had TCRB CDR3s that were moderately but significantly shorter.

These receptors are not linked to any known antigen. The investigators reverse transcribed all of the isolated RNA, so they sequenced expressed TCRB transcripts. The table came from immunoSEQ multiplex PCR; TCRdb's copy has only in-frame clones and leaves some out. The sample includes a few hundred thousand clones, around 22% of them seen just once. Sequencing was carried out using naive CD4+ T cells from blood. Source of these receptors: a woman aged 25 to 39 with type 1 diabetes.

This clone was counted a few times. The chain uses TRBV20-1 and TRBJ2-1, with unresolved D. Trimming stripped 3 bases from V and 8 bases from J, with 5 bases between. This CDR3 contains 10 residues. Germline V lookup: CDR1 DFQATT, CDR2 SNEGSKA (reference sequence). The CDR3: CSASNYEQFF. The CDR3 bases are TGCAGTGCTAGTAACTATGAGCAGTTCTTC.

This clone was seen more than once but under ten times. The sample has other DNA sequences that encode this CDR3 too. J is TRBJ1-1 and V is TRBV29-1; D is perhaps TRBD1 (5 bases). V was shortened by 3 bases and J by 0 bases, with 8 bases between the two germline ends. This CDR3 comprises 13 residues. Germline V gene lookup returns CDR1 SQVTM and CDR2 ANQGSEA. The CDR3 loop is CSVEGRVNTEAFF. Written as DNA, the CDR3 is TGCAGCGTTGAGGGCAGGGTGAACACTGAAGCTTTCTTT.

The chain couples TRBV7-6 to TRBJ2-3, with TRBD1 identical over 7 bases. Trimming removed 8 bases from V and 2 bases from J; junction bases left unmatched: 7. The CDR3 length is 14 residues. From germline, CDR1 is SGHVS and CDR2 FNYEAQ. The CDR3 sequence: CASSGQEATDTQYF. CDR3 nucleotides: TGTGCCAGCTCCGGACAGGAGGCCACAGATACGCAGTATTTT.

V is TRBV14 and J is TRBJ2-7; 9 bases are shared with TRBD1. The junction had 5 bases not matched to a gene; V was cut back by 1 base and J by 4 bases. CDR1 and CDR2 (germline): SGHDN, FVKESK. CDR3 size: 15 residues. The CDR3 is CASSQAGTGTYEQYF. The CDR3 DNA reads TGTGCCAGCAGCCAAGCCGGGACAGGGACTTACGAGCAGTACTTC.

Worth noting for this clone: A junction boundary mismatches the germline segment, possibly from a read error. This chain connects TRBV30 to TRBJ2-7, with D possibly being TRBD2 (7 bases). CDR1 GTSNPN and CDR2 SVGIG come from the germline V gene (reference sequence). The length of the CDR3 is 14 residues. DNA of the CDR3: TGTGCCTGTAGTGGGGGGGGGCACTCCTACGAGCAGTACTTC. Residues: CACSGGGHSYEQYF.

This chain uses TRBV18 with TRBJ2-4; 7 bases line up with TRBD1. The CDR3 runs to 15 residues. Germline CDR1 reads KGHSH; CDR2 reads LQKENI. The J segment lost 8 bases and the V segment lost 4 bases, leaving 11 bases of the junction unmatched. The CDR3 bases are TGTGCCAGCTCACTTAACAGGGGAAATGTTGACATTCAGTACTTC. Translating gives CASSLNRGNVDIQYF.